One T cell receptor beta chain is described in this entry. The data were obtained in a study of blood T cell repertoires in COVID-19. Whole-study context: Sites across the United States, Italy and Spain contributed samples from acute and convalescent COVID-19. PBMCs, B-cell-depleted T cells, or T cells provided the cDNA or gDNA that made up the material.

As originally analysed: How many nucleated cells were present was estimated from reference gene primer amplification. Some clones are missing from TCRdb's copy, which holds only in-frame ones; the method was immunoSEQ multiplex PCR. V and J calls and clone size follow that table, whereas D and trimming were derived from the DNA. The sample holds roughly 49,000 clones, about 83% seen once. Between the trimmed V and J ends, which lost 7 bases and 5 bases, there was a span of 18 bases. CDR1 and CDR2 (germline): SEHNR, FQNEAQ (reference sequence). This CDR3 region has 15 residues. The clonotype originates from a woman of 80 years or more with acute or convalescent COVID-19. Specimen: peripheral blood. This chain links TRBV7-9 with TRBJ1-5; D remains ambiguous. CDR3 DNA sequence: TGTGCCAGCACCCCCGCGGGAAACGTGGATCAGCCCCAGCATTTT. Protein sequence: CASTPAGNVDQPQHF.